This TCR beta chain was documented in a study of early T cells in non-severe SARS-CoV-2 infection. This clonotype occurred a few times. TCRdb re-called the 5' RACE reads with MiXCR, one entry per CDR3 protein. The table has around 81,000 distinct CDR3 sequences, around 15% seen once. The CDR3 spans 14 residues. Germline lookup yields CDR1 DFQATT and CDR2 SNEGSKA (reference sequence). V trimming: 2 bases; J trimming: 3 bases; junction bases outside the gene matches: 5. The V and J genes are TRBV20-1 and TRBJ1-2; 8 bases map to TRBD1. This clonotype was obtained from an adult who was a healthcare worker with PCR-confirmed SARS-CoV-2 infection or an uninfected control (not recorded which). Sequenced sample: whole blood. The CDR3 reads CSARPGQGDYGYTF. The CDR3 bases are TGCAGTGCTAGACCAGGACAGGGAGACTATGGCTACACCTTC.